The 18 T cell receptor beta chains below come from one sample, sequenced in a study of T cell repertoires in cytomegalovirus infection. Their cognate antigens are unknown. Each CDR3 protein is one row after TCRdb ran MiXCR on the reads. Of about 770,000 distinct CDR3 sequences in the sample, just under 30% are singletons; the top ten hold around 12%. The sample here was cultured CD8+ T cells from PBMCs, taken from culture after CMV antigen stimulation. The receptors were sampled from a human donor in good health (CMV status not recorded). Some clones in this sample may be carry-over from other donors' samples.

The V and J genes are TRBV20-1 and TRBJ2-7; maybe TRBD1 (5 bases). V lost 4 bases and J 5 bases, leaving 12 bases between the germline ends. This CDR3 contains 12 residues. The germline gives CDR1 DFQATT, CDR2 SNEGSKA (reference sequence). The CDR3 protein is CSAIGQGNEQYF. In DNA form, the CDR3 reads TGCAGTGCTATCGGGCAGGGTAACGAGCAGTACTTC.

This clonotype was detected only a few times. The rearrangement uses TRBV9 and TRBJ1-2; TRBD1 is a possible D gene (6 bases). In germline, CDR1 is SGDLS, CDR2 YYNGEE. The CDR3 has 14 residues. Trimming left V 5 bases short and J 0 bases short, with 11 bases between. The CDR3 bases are TGTGCCAGCAGTGACAGGTACCCTAACTATGGCTACACCTTC. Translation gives CASSDRYPNYGYTF.

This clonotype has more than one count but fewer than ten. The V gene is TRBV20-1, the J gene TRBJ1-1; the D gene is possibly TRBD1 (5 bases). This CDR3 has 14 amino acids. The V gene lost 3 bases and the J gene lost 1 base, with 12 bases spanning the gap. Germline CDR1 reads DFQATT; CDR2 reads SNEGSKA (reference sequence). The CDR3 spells CSASPGTGNTEAFF. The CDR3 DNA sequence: TGCAGTGCTAGTCCCGGGACGGGGAACACTGAAGCTTTCTTT.

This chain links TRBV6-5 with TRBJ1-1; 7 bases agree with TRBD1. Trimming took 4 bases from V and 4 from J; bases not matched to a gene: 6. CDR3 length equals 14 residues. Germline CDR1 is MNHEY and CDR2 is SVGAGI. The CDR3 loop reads CASSWDSQSTEAFF. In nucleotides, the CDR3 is TGTGCCAGCAGTTGGGACAGTCAGAGCACTGAAGCTTTCTTT.

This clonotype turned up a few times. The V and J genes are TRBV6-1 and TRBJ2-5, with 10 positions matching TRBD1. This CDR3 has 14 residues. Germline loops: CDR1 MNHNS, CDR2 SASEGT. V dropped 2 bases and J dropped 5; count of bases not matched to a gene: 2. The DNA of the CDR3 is TGTGCCAGCAGTGAAAGGACAGGGGGGGAGACCCAGTACTTC. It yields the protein CASSERTGGETQYF.

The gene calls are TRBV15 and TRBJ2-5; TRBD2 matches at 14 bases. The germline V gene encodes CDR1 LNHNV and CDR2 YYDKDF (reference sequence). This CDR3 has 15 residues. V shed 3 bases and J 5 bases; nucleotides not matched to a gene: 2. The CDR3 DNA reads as TGTGCCACCAGCAGCCGACTAGCGGGGGGGGAGACCCAGTACTTC. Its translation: CATSSRLAGGETQYF. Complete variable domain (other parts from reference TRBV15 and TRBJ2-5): DAMVIQNPRYQVTQFGKPVTLSCSQTLNHNVMYWYQQKSSQAPKLLFHYYDKDFNNEADTPDNFQSRRPNTSFCFLDIRSPGLGDTAMYLCATSSRLAGGETQYFGPGTRLLVL.

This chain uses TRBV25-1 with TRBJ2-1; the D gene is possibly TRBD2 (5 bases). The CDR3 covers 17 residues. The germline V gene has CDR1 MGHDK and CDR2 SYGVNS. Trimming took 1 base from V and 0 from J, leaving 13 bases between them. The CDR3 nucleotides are TGTGCCAGCAGTGAATCCAGATTGGGGAGCTCCTACAATGAGCAGTTCTTC. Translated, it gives CASSESRLGSSYNEQFF.

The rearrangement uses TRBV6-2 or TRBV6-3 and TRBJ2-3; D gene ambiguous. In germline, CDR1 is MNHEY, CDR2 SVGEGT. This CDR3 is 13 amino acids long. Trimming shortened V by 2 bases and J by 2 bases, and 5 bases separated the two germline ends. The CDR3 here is CASSYADTDTQYF. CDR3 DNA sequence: TGTGCCAGCAGTTACGCAGACACAGATACGCAGTATTTT.

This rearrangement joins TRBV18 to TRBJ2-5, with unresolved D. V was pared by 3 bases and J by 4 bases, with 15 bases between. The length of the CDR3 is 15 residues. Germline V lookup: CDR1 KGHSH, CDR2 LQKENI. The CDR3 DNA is TGTGCCAGCTCACCGGAGTCGGGCCACGGAGAGACCCAGTACTTC. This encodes CASSPESGHGETQYF.

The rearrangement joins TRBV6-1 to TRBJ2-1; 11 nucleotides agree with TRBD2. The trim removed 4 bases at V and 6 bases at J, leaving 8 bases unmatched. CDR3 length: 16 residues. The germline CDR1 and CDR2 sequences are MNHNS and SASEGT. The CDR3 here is CASSGFWGTSGNEQFF. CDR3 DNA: TGTGCCAGCAGTGGTTTTTGGGGGACTAGCGGCAATGAGCAGTTCTTC.

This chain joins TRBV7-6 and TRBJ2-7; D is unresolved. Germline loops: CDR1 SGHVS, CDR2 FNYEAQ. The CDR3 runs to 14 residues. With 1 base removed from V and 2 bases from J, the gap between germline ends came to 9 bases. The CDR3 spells CASSLEHEPYEQYV. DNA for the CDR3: TGTGCCAGCAGCTTAGAGCACGAACCCTACGAGCAGTACGTC.

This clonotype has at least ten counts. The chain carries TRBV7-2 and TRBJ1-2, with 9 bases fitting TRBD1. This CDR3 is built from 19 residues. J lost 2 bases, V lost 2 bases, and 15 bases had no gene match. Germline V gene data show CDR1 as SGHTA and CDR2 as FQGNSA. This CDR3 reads CASSLSEMWGQGSNYGYTF. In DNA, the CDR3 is TGTGCCAGCAGCTTATCCGAGATGTGGGGACAGGGTTCGAACTATGGCTACACCTTC.

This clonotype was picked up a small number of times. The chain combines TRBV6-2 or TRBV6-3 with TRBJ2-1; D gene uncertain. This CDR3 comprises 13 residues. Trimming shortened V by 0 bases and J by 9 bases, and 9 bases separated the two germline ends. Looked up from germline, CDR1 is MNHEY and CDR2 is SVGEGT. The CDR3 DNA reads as TGTGCCAGCAGTTACTCCTCCTTCGGTGAGCAGTTCTTC. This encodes CASSYSSFGEQFF.

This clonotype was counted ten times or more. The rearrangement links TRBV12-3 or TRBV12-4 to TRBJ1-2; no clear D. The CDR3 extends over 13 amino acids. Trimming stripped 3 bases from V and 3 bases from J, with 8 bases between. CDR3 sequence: CASSLRSDYGYTF. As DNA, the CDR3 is TGTGCCAGCAGTTTGAGGTCAGACTATGGCTACACCTTC.

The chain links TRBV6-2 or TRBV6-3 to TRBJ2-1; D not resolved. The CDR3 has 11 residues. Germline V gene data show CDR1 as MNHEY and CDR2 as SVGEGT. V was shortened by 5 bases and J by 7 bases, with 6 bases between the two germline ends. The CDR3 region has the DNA TGTGCCAGCAGTACCTTTAATGAGCAGTTCTTC. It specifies CASSTFNEQFF.

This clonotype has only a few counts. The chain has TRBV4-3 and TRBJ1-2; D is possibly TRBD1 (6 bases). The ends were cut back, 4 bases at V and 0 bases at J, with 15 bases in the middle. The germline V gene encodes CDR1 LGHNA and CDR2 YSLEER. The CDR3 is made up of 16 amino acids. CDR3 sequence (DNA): TGCGCCAGCAGCCGAAGTAGGGACAATCCTAACTATGGCTACACCTTC. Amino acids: CASSRSRDNPNYGYTF.

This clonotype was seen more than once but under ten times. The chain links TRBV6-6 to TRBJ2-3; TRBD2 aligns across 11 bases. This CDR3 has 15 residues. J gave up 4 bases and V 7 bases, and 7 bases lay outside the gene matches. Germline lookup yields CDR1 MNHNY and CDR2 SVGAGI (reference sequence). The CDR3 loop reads CASTVSGGAADTQYF. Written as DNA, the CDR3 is TGTGCCAGCACCGTTAGCGGGGGGGCGGCAGATACGCAGTATTTT.

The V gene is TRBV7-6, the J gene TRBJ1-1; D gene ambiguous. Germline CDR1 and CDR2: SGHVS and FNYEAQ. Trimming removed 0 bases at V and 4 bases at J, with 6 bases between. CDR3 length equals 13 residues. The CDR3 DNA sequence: TGTGCCAGCAGCTTAGCGACCTCCACTGAAGCTTTCTTT. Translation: CASSLATSTEAFF. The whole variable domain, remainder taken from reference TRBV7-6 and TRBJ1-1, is GAGVSQSPRYKVTKRGQDVALRCDPISGHVSLYWYRQALGQGPEFLTYFNYEAQQDKSGLPNDRFSAERPEGSISTLTIQRTEQRDSAMYRCASSLATSTEAFFGQGTRLTVV.